This entry describes one TCR beta chain. This record belongs to a study of cytomegalovirus exposure and HLA in healthy donors. In the PCR, 60 Vbeta and 13 Jbeta primers were used. TCRdb's table, derived via immunoSEQ multiplex PCR, lists solely in-frame clones and lacks some. The data show some 140,000 clones, roughly 80% seen once. Trimming removed 0 bases at V and 5 bases at J, with 11 bases between. This CDR3 has 14 amino acids. The germline CDR1 and CDR2 sequences are SGDLS and YYNGEE. V gene TRBV9 combines with J gene TRBJ2-5, with D possibly TRBD2 on 7 matching bases. This clonotype originated in a man aged 18 to 30 in good health and CMV-seronegative. Sequencing used PBMCs. The CDR3 reads CASSVGGREETQYF. In nucleotides, the CDR3 is TGTGCCAGCAGCGTAGGGGGGCGGGAGGAGACCCAGTACTTC.